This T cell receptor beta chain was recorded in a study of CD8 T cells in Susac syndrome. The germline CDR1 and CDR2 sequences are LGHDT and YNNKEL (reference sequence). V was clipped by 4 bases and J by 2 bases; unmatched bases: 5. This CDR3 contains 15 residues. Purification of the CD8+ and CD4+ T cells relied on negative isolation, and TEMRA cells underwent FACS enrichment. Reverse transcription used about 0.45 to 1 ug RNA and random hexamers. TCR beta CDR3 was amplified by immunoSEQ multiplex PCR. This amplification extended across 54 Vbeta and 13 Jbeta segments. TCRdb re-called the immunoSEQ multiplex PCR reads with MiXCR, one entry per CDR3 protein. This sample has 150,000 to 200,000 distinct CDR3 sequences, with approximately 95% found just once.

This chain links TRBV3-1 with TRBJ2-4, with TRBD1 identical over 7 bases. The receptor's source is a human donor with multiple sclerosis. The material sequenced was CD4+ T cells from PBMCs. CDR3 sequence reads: CASSLRQGTKNIQYF. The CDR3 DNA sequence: TGTGCCAGCAGCCTCCGACAGGGTACCAAAAACATTCAGTACTTC.